The subject of this entry is one T cell receptor beta chain. Antigen specificity is unknown. The V end lost 0 bases, the J end lost 2 bases, and 11 bases lay between the germline ends. The V gene's germline CDR1 is MNHEY and CDR2 SMNVEV (reference sequence). The length of the CDR3 is 15 residues. At sampling all donors were nominally healthy, likely with unrecorded immune exposures. This sample is part of a study of cytomegalovirus exposure and HLA in healthy donors. The study ran its PCR with 60 Vbeta and 13 Jbeta primers. Assay: immunoSEQ multiplex PCR; the TCRdb copy retains only in-frame clones and omits some. The data contain some 130,000 clones, over 60% of them seen just once; the ten biggest clones take up roughly 1.2%. Overall study findings and caveats: With DRB1 most and HLA-C fewest, TCR association rates differed between HLA loci in a later analysis. What TCR beta sequences reportedly achieved was accurate prediction of HLA-A and HLA-B alleles in most subjects. Overall, approximately 150 TCR beta chains were annotated as cytomegalovirus-associated.

The V and J genes are TRBV27 and TRBJ2-7, with D perhaps TRBD2 (6 bases). This sequence was found in a male donor in good health and CMV-seropositive. What was sequenced was PBMCs. In DNA, the CDR3 is TGTGCCAGCAGTTTATCGCGGGGTTCGCCCTACGAGCAGTACTTC. It specifies CASSLSRGSPYEQYF.